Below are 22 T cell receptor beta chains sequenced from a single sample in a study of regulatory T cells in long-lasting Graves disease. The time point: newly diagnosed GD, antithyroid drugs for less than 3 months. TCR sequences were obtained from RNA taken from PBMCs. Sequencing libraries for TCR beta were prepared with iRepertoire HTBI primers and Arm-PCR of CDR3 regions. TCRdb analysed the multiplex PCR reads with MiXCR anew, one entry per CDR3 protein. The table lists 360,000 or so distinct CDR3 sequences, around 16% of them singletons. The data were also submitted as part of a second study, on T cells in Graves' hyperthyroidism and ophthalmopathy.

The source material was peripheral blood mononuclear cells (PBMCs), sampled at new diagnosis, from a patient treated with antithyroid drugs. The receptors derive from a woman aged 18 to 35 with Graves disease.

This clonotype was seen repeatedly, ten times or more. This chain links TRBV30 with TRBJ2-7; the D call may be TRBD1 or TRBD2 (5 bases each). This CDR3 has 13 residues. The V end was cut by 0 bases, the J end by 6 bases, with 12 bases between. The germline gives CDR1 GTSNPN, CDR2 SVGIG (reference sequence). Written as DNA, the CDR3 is TGTGCCTGGAGTGTACCCAGGGCGGGCGAGCAGTACTTC. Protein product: CAWSVPRAGEQYF. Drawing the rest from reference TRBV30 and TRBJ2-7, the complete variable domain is SQTIHQWPATLVQPVGSPLSLECTVEGTSNPNLYWYRQAAGRGLQLLFYSVGIGQISSEVPQNLSASRPQDRQFILSSKKLLLSDSGFYLCAWSVPRAGEQYFGPGTRLTVT.

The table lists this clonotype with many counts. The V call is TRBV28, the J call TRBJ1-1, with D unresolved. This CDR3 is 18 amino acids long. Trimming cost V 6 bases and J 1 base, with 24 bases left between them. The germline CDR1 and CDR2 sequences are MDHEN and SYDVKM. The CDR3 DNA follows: TGTGCCAGCAGCACGAAAGGAGGAGGCTTGGAGCCGAACACTGAAGCTTTCTTT. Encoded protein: CASSTKGGGLEPNTEAFF.

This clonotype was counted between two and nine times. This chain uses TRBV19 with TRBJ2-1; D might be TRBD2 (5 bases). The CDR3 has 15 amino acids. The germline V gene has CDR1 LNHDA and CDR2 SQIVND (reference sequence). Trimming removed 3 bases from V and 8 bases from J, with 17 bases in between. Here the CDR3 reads CASSIPGISAHEQFF. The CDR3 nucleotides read TGTGCCAGTAGTATTCCCGGGATAAGTGCTCATGAGCAGTTCTTC.

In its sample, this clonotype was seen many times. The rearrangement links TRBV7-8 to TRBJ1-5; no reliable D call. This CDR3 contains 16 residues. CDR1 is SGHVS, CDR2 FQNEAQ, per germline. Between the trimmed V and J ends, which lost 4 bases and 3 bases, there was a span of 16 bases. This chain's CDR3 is CASSSVLDGSNQPQHF. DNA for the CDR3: TGTGCCAGCAGCTCCGTTTTGGACGGTTCCAATCAGCCCCAGCATTTT.

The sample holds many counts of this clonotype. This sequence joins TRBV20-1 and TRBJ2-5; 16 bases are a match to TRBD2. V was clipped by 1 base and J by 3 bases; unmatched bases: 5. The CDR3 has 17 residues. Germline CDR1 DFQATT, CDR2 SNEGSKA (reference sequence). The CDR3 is CSARAAGLAGGEETQYF. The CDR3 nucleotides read TGCAGTGCTAGAGCAGCGGGACTAGCGGGGGGGGAAGAGACCCAGTACTTC.

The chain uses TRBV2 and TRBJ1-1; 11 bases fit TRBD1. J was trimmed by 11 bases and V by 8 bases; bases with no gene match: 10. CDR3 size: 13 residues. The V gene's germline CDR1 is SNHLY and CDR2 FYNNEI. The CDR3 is CASVKGQGAVAFF. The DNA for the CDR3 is TGTGCCAGCGTGAAAGGACAGGGGGCGGTTGCTTTCTTT.

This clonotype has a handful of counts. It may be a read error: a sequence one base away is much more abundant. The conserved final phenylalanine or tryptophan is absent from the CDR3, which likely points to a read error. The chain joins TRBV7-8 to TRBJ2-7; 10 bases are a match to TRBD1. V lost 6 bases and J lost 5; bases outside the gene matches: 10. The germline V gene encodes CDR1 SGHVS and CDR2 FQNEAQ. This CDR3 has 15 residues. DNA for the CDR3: TGTGCCAGCAGATTTGACAGGGGGCGCTTCAACGAGCAGTACTCC. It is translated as CASRFDRGRFNEQYS.

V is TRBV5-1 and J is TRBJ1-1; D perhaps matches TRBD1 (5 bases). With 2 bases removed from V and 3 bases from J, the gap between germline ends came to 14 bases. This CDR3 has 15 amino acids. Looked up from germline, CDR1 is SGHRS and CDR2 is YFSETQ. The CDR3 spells CASSFIAGSDTEAFF. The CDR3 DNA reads TGCGCCAGCAGCTTCATTGCAGGGTCGGACACTGAAGCTTTCTTT.

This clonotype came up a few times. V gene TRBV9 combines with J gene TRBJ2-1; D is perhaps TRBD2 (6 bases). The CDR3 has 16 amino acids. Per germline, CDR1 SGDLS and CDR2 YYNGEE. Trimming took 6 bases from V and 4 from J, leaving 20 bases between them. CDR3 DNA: TGTGCCAGCACCCCCCGCCGGGACTCAAGATACAATGAGCAGTTCTTC. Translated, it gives CASTPRRDSRYNEQFF.

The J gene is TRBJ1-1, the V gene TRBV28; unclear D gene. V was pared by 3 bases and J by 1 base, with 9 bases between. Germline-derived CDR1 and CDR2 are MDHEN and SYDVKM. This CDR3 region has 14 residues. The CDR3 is CASSFEFENTEAFF. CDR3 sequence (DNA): TGTGCCAGCAGTTTCGAATTTGAGAACACTGAAGCTTTCTTT.

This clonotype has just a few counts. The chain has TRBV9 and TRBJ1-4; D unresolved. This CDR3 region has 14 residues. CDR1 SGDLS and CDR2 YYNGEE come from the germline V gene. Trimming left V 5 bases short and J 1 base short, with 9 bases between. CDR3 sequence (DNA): TGTGCCAGCAGTGGCGGGCAAACTAATGAAAAACTGTTTTTT. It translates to CASSGGQTNEKLFF.

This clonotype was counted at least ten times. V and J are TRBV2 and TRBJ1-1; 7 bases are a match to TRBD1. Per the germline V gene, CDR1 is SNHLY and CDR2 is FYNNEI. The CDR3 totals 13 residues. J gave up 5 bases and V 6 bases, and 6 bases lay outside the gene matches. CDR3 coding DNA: TGTGCCAGCAGGACAGGGTTAACGACTGAAGCTTTCTTT. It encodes CASRTGLTTEAFF.

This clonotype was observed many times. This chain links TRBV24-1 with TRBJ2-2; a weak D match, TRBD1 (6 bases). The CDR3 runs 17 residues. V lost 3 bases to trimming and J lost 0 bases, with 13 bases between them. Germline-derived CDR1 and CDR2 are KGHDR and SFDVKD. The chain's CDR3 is CATSDPPGATNTGELFF. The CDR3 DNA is TGTGCCACCAGTGATCCCCCAGGGGCGACGAACACCGGGGAGCTGTTTTTT.

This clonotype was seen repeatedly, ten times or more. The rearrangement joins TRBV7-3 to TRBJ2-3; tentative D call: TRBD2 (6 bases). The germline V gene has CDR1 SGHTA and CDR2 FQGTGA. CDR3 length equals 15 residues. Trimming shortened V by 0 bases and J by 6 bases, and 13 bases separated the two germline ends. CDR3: CASSLTPTSRDTQYF. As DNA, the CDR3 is TGTGCCAGCAGCTTAACCCCCACTAGCAGGGATACGCAGTATTTT.

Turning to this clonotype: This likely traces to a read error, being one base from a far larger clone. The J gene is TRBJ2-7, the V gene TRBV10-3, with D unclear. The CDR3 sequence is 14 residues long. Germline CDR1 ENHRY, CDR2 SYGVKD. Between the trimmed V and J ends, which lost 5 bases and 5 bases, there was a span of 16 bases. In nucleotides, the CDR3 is TGTGCCATCAGTATAGCTGTCGGCTGGGACGAGCAGTACTTC. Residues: CAISIAVGWDEQYF.

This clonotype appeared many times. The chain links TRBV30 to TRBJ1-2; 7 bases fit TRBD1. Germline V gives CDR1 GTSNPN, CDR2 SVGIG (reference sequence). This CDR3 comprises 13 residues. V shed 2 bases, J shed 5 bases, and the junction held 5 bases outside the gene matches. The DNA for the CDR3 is TGTGCCTGGAGTAAAACAGGGGCATATGGCTACACCTTC. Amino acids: CAWSKTGAYGYTF.

CDR3 DNA sequence: TGTGCCAGCAGCCGTAGGTCTAGCGGGGCCGATGAGCAGTTCTTC. Translated: CASSRRSSGADEQFF. The rearrangement uses TRBV12-3 or TRBV12-4 and TRBJ2-1, with 9 bases identical to TRBD2. CDR3 length: 15 amino acids. The V gene end was trimmed by 6 bases and the J gene end by 8 bases; junction bases not matched to a gene: 11.

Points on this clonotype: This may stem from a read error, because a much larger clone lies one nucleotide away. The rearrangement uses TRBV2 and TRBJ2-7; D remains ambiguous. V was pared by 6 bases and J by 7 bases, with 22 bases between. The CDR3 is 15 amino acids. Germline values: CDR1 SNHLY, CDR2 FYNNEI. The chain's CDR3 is CASRGISPLSNEQYF. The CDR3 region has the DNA TGTGCCAGCAGGGGGATTAGCCCCCTTTCGAATGAGCAGTACTTC.

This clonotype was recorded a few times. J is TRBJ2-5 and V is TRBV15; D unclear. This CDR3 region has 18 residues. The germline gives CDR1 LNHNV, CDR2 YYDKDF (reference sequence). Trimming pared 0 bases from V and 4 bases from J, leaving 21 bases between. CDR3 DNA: TGTGCCACCAGCAGAGATTTGATAGCAGGTGGGGTAGGAGAGACCCAGTACTTC. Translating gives CATSRDLIAGGVGETQYF.

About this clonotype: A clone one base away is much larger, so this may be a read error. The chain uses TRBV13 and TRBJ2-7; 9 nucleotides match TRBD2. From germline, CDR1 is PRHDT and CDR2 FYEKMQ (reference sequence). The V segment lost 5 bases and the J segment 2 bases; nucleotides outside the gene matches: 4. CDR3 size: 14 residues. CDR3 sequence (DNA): TGTGCCAGCAGCGTCCGGACTAGCGCCTACGAGCAGTACTTC. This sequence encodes CASSVRTSAYEQYF.

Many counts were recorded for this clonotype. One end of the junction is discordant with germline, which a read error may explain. CDR3 in amino acids: CASRRVTSGLNSCF. The CDR3 coding sequence is TGTGCCAGCAGGAGGGTGACTAGCGGGCTCAATTCATGTTTT. The V gene is TRBV2, the J gene TRBJ2-3, with 10 bases fitting TRBD2. The CDR3 has 14 residues. Germline assignment: CDR1 SNHLY and CDR2 FYNNEI.

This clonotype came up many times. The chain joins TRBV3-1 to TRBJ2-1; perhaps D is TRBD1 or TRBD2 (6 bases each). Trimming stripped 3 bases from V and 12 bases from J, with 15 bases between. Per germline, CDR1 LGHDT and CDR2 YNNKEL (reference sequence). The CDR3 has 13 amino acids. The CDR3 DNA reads TGTGCCAGCAGCCATCGGGGGCGTAGTGGGCAGTTCTTC. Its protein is CASSHRGRSGQFF.